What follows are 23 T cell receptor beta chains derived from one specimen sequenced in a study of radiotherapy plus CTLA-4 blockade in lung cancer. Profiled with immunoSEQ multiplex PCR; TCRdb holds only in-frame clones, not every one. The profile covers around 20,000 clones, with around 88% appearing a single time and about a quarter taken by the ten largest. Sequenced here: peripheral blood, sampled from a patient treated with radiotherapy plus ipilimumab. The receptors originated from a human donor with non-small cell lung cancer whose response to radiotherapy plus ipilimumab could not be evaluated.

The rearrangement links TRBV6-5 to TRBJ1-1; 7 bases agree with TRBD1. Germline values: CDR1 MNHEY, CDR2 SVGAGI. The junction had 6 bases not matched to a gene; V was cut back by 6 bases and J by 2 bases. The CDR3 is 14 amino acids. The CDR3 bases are TGTGCCAGCAGCAGACGGGACAGTAACACTGAAGCTTTCTTT. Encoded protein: CASSRRDSNTEAFF.

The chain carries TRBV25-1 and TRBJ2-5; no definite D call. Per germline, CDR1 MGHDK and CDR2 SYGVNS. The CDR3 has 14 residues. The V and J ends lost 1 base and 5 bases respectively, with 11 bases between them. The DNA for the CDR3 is TGTGCCAGCAGTGAATCAGGAAGCAGGGAGACCCAGTACTTC. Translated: CASSESGSRETQYF.

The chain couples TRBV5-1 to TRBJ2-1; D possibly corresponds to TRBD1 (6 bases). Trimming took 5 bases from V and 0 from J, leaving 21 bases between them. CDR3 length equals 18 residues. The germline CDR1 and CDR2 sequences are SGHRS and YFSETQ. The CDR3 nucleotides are TGCGCCAGCAGACGGGACATTCGAATAATAAGCTCCTACAATGAGCAGTTCTTC. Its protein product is CASRRDIRIISSYNEQFF.

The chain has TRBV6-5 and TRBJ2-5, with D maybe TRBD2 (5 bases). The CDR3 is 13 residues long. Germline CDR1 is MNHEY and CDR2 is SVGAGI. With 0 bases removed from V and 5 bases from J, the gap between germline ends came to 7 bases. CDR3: CASSYSRGETQYF. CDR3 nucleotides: TGTGCCAGCAGTTACTCCCGAGGGGAGACCCAGTACTTC.

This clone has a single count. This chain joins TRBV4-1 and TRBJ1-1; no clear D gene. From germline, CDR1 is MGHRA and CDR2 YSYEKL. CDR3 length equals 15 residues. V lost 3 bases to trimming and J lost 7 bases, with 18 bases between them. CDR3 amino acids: CASSQQPGDLSEAFF. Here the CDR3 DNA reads TGCGCCAGCAGCCAGCAGCCGGGAGACCTAAGTGAAGCTTTCTTT.

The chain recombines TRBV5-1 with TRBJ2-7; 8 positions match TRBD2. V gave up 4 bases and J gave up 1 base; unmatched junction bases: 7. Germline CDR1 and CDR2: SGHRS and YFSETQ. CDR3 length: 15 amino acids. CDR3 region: CASSATSGASYEQYF. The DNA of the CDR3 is TGCGCCAGCAGCGCCACTAGCGGCGCTTCCTACGAGCAGTACTTC.

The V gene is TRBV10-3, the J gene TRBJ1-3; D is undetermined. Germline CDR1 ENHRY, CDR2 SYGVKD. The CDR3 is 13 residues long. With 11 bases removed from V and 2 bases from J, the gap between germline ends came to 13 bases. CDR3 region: CALGPGAGNTIYF. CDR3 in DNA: TGTGCCCTAGGACCCGGGGCTGGAAACACCATATATTTT.

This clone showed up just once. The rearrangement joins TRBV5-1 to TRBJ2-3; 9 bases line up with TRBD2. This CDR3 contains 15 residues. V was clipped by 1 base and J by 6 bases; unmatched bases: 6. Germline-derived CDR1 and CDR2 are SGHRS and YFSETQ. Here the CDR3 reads CASSLSSGVGDTQYF. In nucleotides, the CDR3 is TGCGCCAGCAGCTTGTCTAGCGGGGTTGGGGATACGCAGTATTTT. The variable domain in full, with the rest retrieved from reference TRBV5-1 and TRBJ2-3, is KAGVTQTPRYLIKTRGQQVTLSCSPISGHRSVSWYQQTPGQGLQFLFEYFSETQRNKGNFPGRFSGRQFSNSRSEMNVSTLELGDSALYLCASSLSSGVGDTQYFGPGTRLTVL.

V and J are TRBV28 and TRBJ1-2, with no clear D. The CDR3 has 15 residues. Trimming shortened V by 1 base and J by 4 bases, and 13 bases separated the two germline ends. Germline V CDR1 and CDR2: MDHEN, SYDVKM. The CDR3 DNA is TGTGCCAGCAGTTTATCTTCAGTCCTTACCTATGGCTACACCTTC. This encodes CASSLSSVLTYGYTF.

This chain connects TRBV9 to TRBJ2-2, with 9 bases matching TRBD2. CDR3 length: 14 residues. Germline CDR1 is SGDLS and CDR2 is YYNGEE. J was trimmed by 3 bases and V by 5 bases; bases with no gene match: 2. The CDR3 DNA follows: TGTGCCAGCAGGACTAGCGGAGACACCGGGGAGCTGTTTTTT. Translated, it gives CASRTSGDTGELFF.

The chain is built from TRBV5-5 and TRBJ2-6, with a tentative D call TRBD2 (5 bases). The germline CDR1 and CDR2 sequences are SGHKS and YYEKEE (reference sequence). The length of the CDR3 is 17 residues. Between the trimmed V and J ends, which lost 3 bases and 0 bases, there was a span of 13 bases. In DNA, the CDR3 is TGTGCCAGCAGCTGGGGAGTCATCAGCTCTGGGGCCAACGTCCTGACTTTC. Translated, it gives CASSWGVISSGANVLTF.

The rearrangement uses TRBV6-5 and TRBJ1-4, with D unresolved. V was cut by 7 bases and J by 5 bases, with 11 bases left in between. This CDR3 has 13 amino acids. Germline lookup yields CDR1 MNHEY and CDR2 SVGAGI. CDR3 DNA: TGTGCCAGCAAACCAGCCGGGAATGAAAAACTGTTTTTT. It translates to CASKPAGNEKLFF.

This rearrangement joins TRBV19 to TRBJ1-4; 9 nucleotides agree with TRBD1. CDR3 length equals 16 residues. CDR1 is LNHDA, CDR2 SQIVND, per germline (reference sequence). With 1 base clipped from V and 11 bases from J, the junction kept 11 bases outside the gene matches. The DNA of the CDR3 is TGTGCCAGTAGTATAGCCTTTCTAGGGACAGGGAGCAAACTGTTTTTT. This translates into CASSIAFLGTGSKLFF.

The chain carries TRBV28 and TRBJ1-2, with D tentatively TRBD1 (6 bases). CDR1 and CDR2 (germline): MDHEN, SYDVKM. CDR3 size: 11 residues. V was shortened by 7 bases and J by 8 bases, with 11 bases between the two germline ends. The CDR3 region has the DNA TGTGCCAGCAACGGACAGAGAGGCTACACCTTC. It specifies CASNGQRGYTF.

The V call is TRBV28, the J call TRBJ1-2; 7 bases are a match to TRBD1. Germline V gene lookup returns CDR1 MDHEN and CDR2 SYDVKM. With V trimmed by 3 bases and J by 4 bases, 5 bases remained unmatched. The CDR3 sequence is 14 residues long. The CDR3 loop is CASSLTGRGYGYTF. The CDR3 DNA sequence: TGTGCCAGCAGTTTGACAGGGCGGGGCTATGGCTACACCTTC.

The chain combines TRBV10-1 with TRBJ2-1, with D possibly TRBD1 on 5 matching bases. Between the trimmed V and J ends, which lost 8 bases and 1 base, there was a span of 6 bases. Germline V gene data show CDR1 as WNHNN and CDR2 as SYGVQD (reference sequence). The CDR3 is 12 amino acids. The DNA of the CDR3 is TGCGCCAGCTCAGGGTCCTACAATGAGCAGTTCTTC. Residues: CASSGSYNEQFF.

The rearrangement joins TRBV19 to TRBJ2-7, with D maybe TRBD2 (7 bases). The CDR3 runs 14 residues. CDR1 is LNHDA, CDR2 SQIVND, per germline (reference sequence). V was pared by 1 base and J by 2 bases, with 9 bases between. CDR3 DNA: TGTGCCAGTAGTATAGGGGGGGGCACCTACGAGCAGTACTTC. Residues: CASSIGGGTYEQYF.

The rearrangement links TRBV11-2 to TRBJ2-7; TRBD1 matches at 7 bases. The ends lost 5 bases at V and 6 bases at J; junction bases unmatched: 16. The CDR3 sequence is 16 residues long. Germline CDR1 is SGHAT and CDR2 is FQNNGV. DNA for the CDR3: TGTGCCAGCAGCCTCCGAGGACACACGGACAGGCGCGAGCAGTACTTC. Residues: CASSLRGHTDRREQYF.

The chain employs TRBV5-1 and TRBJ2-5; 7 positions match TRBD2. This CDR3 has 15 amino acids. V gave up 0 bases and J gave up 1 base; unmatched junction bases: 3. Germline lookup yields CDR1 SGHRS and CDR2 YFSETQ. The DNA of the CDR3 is TGCGCCAGCAGCTTGGGGGCTAGCGGCCAAGAGACCCAGTACTTC. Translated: CASSLGASGQETQYF.

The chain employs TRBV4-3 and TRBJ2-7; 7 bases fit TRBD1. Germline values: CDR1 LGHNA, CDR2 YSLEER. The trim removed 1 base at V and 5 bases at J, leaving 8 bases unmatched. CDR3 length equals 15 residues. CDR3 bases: TGCGCCAGCAGCCAAGGTTTAGCCAGGGGGAACGAGCAGTACTTC. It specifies CASSQGLARGNEQYF.

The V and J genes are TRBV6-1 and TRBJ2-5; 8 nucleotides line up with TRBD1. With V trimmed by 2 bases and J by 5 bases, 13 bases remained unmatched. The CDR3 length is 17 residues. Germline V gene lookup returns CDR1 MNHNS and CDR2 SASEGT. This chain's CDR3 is CASSEYLGQGASETQYF. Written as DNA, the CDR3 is TGTGCCAGCAGTGAATACTTGGGGCAGGGGGCTTCGGAGACCCAGTACTTC.

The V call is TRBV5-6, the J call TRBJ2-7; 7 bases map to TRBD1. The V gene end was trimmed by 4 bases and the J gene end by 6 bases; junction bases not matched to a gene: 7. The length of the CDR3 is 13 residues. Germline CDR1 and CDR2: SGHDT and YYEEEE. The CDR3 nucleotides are TGTGCCAGCAGCGGACAGGTGTACGGCGAGCAGTACTTC. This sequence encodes CASSGQVYGEQYF.

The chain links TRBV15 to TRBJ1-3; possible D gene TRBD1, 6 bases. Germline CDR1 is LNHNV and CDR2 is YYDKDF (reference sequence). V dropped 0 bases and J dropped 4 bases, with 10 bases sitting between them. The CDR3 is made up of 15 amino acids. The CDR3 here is CATSRDPGEGNTIYF. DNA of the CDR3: TGTGCCACCAGCAGAGACCCAGGGGAAGGAAACACCATATATTTT. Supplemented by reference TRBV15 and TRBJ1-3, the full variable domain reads DAMVIQNPRYQVTQFGKPVTLSCSQTLNHNVMYWYQQKSSQAPKLLFHYYDKDFNNEADTPDNFQSRRPNTSFCFLDIRSPGLGDTAMYLCATSRDPGEGNTIYFGEGSWLTVV.